Shown below are 15 T cell receptor beta chains from a single sample sequenced in a study of cytomegalovirus exposure and HLA in healthy donors. The study ran its PCR with 60 Vbeta and 13 Jbeta primers. Sequencing used immunoSEQ multiplex PCR; TCRdb keeps in-frame clones, though not all of them. Counted here are approximately 150,000 clones, 82% occurring once; the ten biggest clones make up more than 2.5%. Material: PBMCs. The receptors were gathered from a male donor in good health and CMV-seronegative.

The rearrangement uses TRBV30 and TRBJ1-2; D unresolved. The V end was cut by 4 bases, the J end by 10 bases, with 19 bases between. The CDR3 totals 13 residues. Per germline, CDR1 GTSNPN and CDR2 SVGIG (reference sequence). This CDR3 is CAWNVLYPSVYTF. The CDR3 nucleotides read TGTGCCTGGAATGTACTTTATCCTTCGGTCTACACCTTC.

The J gene is TRBJ2-2, the V gene TRBV25-1, with D maybe TRBD2 (6 bases). The CDR3 has 16 residues. Germline V gene lookup returns CDR1 MGHDK and CDR2 SYGVNS. V lost 1 base to trimming and J lost 1 base, with 10 bases between them. CDR3 in DNA: TGTGCCAGCAGTGAATGGGGTAGCGGGAACACCGGGGAGCTGTTTTTT. Its protein is CASSEWGSGNTGELFF.

V usage is TRBV7-9 and J usage is TRBJ2-7, with 11 bases identical to TRBD2. After removal of 5 bases from V and 7 bases from J, the junction contained 10 bases not matched to a gene. This CDR3 is built from 15 residues. Per germline, CDR1 SEHNR and CDR2 FQNEAQ (reference sequence). CDR3 DNA sequence: TGTGCCAGCAGCACCGGGACTAGCGGTGGGGGAGAGCAGTACTTC. Its translation is CASSTGTSGGGEQYF.

V is TRBV5-1 and J is TRBJ2-2; D remains unclear. This CDR3 spans 13 amino acids. The V and J ends lost 1 base and 3 bases respectively, with 4 bases between them. Per germline, CDR1 SGHRS and CDR2 YFSETQ. The CDR3 reads CASSLTYTGELFF. The CDR3 nucleotides are TGCGCCAGCAGCTTGACATACACCGGGGAGCTGTTTTTT.

V is TRBV27 and J is TRBJ2-1, with 8 bases aligning to TRBD2. The CDR3 consists of 16 residues. Germline assignment: CDR1 MNHEY and CDR2 SMNVEV (reference sequence). Trimming at V came to 2 bases and at J to 2 bases, leaving 5 bases not matched to a gene. CDR3 nucleotides: TGTGCCAGCAGTTTAGAGAAGCGGGGGACCTACAATGAGCAGTTCTTC. This gives the protein CASSLEKRGTYNEQFF.

In its sample, this clone was seen once. The chain couples TRBV6-1 to TRBJ1-1, with 7 bases identical to TRBD1. V gave up 4 bases and J gave up 4 bases; unmatched junction bases: 9. The CDR3 length is 15 residues. Germline V gives CDR1 MNHNS, CDR2 SASEGT. For the CDR3, the DNA is TGTGCCAGCAGTGTGTTGGGACAGTCGGCCACTGAAGCTTTCTTT. Protein sequence: CASSVLGQSATEAFF.

This clone was seen only once. The rearrangement links TRBV9 to TRBJ2-2; TRBD2 agrees at 9 bases. CDR3 size: 15 residues. Trimming took 2 bases from V and 8 from J; bases not matched to a gene: 7. Germline V gene lookup returns CDR1 SGDLS and CDR2 YYNGEE. Written as DNA, the CDR3 is TGTGCCAGCAGCGTCGGAGCGGGAGGCTTTGGGGAGCTGTTTTTT. As protein: CASSVGAGGFGELFF.

The chain employs TRBV7-3 and TRBJ2-3, with 8 bases matching TRBD2. The ends lost 5 bases at V and 2 bases at J; junction bases unmatched: 3. Per the germline V gene, CDR1 is SGHTA and CDR2 is FQGTGA. The CDR3 length is 14 residues. The CDR3, as DNA: TGTGCCAGCAGCCTAGCGGGCCTCACAGATACGCAGTATTTT. It encodes CASSLAGLTDTQYF.

This clone appeared once. The chain is built from TRBV9 and TRBJ2-1, with TRBD2 as a possible D gene (5 bases). Germline assignment: CDR1 SGDLS and CDR2 YYNGEE. Trimming removed 0 bases at V and 8 bases at J, with 12 bases between. The CDR3 totals 14 residues. The CDR3 loop is CASSVGGSSHEQFF. The CDR3 DNA follows: TGTGCCAGCAGCGTAGGCGGGTCTAGTCATGAGCAGTTCTTC.

V and J are TRBV9 and TRBJ2-5; unclear D gene. CDR3 size: 13 residues. Trimming removed 6 bases from V and 6 bases from J, with 15 bases in between. Germline loops: CDR1 SGDLS, CDR2 YYNGEE. Here the CDR3 DNA reads TGTGCCAGCACGGCAGGCCTCGAGCAGACCCAGTACTTC. Translating gives CASTAGLEQTQYF.

A single count supports this clone. This chain connects TRBV19 to TRBJ2-7; 7 nucleotides match TRBD1. In germline, CDR1 is LNHDA, CDR2 SQIVND (reference sequence). The trim removed 8 bases at V and 3 bases at J, leaving 7 bases unmatched. The CDR3 contains 13 residues. As DNA, the CDR3 is TGTGCCAGTTCCACTACAGGGGTCTACGAGCAGTACTTC. Translation: CASSTTGVYEQYF.

The chain is built from TRBV5-6 and TRBJ1-3; D is uncertain. The CDR3 length is 16 residues. V dropped 1 base and J dropped 0 bases, with 11 bases sitting between them. Looked up from germline, CDR1 is SGHDT and CDR2 is YYEEEE. In nucleotides, the CDR3 is TGTGCCAGCAGCTTGCTCGGCGGGTTCTCTGGAAACACCATATATTTT. Its translation: CASSLLGGFSGNTIYF.

The J gene is TRBJ2-1, the V gene TRBV7-2; D possibly corresponds to TRBD2 (6 bases). V lost 1 base and J 4 bases, leaving 17 bases between the germline ends. The CDR3 sequence is 17 residues long. Per germline, CDR1 SGHTA and CDR2 FQGNSA. CDR3 nucleotides: TGTGCCAGCAGCTTAGGGGCAGGGACTGCGATTTACAATGAGCAGTTCTTC. Residues: CASSLGAGTAIYNEQFF.

The chain carries TRBV7-9 and TRBJ2-1, with 9 positions matching TRBD2. From germline, CDR1 is SEHNR and CDR2 FQNEAQ (reference sequence). The trim removed 8 bases at V and 7 bases at J, leaving 9 bases unmatched. The CDR3 is made up of 14 amino acids. The CDR3 nucleotides are TGTGCCAGCCGAGGGCTAGCGGGAAAAAATGAGCAGTTCTTC. This codes for CASRGLAGKNEQFF.

The V and J genes are TRBV7-3 and TRBJ2-1; D may be TRBD2 (6 bases). Germline V lookup: CDR1 SGHTA, CDR2 FQGTGA. The CDR3 is 17 residues long. Trimming stripped 0 bases from V and 5 bases from J, with 17 bases between. The CDR3, as DNA: TGTGCCAGCAGCTTAACCCCGGTCGGCGGGGAGGACAATGAGCAGTTCTTC. Encoded protein: CASSLTPVGGEDNEQFF.